This T cell receptor beta chain was recorded in a study of technical replicates of blood from a handful of donors. The CDR3 loop spans 15 amino acids. Trimming took 0 bases from V and 9 from J; bases not matched to a gene: 6. Germline V gene sequence: CDR1 ENHRY, CDR2 SYGVKD. Produced via immunoSEQ multiplex PCR; TCRdb's table is partial and in-frame only. The sample carries about 66,000 clones, around nine tenths recorded once. The clonotype comes from a human donor in good health. The sample taken for sequencing was T cells isolated from PBMCs. The chain recombines TRBV10-3 with TRBJ1-5; TRBD1 matches 9 bases. For the CDR3, the DNA is TGTGCCATCAGTGAGTCGGACAGGGGATTAGGGCCCCAGCATTTT. Its protein product is CAISESDRGLGPQHF.